Following are 5 T cell receptor beta chains from one sample sequenced in a study of blood T cells in healthy people across ages. Primed by a sample-barcoded 5' primer and a J-beta primer mix, a second PCR proceeded for about 7 to 11 cycles. MiXCR, applied by TCRdb to the 5' RACE reads, yields one record per CDR3 protein. Of 550,000 to 750,000 distinct CDR3 sequences detected, 21% appear once; the ten largest clones hold 3.6%. Sequencing used blood. The source is a man between 65 and 85 years old in good health.

This chain joins TRBV7-3 and TRBJ1-1, with D possibly being TRBD1 (6 bases). Germline V gene lookup returns CDR1 SGHTA and CDR2 FQGTGA. This CDR3 has 16 residues. The V end lost 5 bases, the J end lost 0 bases, and 16 bases lay between the germline ends. Here the CDR3 reads CASSPTGNLMNTEAFF. The CDR3, as DNA: TGTGCCAGCAGCCCAACAGGGAACTTAATGAACACTGAAGCTTTCTTT. The full variable domain, in which reference TRBV7-3 and TRBJ1-1 provide the parts outside the CDR3, is GAGVSQTPSNKVTEKGKYVELRCDPISGHTALYWYRQSLGQGPEFLIYFQGTGAADDSGLPNDRFFAVRPEGSVSTLKIQRTERGDSAVYLCASSPTGNLMNTEAFFGQGTRLTVV.

The chain has TRBV7-3 and TRBJ2-2, with 7 bases aligning to TRBD1. J was trimmed by 2 bases and V by 2 bases; bases with no gene match: 5. From germline, CDR1 is SGHTA and CDR2 FQGTGA. This CDR3 has 16 residues. CDR3 residues: CASSLLGTANTGELFF. The DNA of the CDR3 is TGTGCCAGCAGCTTACTAGGGACAGCTAACACCGGGGAGCTGTTTTTT.

V and J are TRBV5-1 and TRBJ2-1, with 8 bases matching TRBD2. CDR3 length: 15 residues. In germline, CDR1 is SGHRS, CDR2 YFSETQ. V lost 3 bases, J lost 3 bases, and 5 bases stayed unmatched. The chain's CDR3 is CASSSDSGNYNEQFF. Written as DNA, the CDR3 is TGCGCCAGCAGCTCGGATAGCGGGAACTACAATGAGCAGTTCTTC.

This clonotype appeared a few times. This chain links TRBV4-3 with TRBJ2-7; D is uncertain. This CDR3 is built from 14 residues. Between the trimmed V and J ends, which lost 1 base and 1 base, there was a span of 8 bases. CDR1 LGHNA and CDR2 YSLEER come from the germline V gene. In nucleotides, the CDR3 is TGCGCCAGCAGCCAAGGAATGACATCCTACGAGCAGTACTTC. Translated, it gives CASSQGMTSYEQYF.

This CDR3 is CASSLIGGGYTF. CDR3 in DNA: TGTGCCAGCAGCTTGATTGGGGGCGGCTACACCTTC. V is TRBV7-2 and J is TRBJ1-2; TRBD1 is a possible D gene (6 bases). The CDR3 loop spans 12 amino acids. Trimming removed 3 bases from V and 8 bases from J, with 10 bases in between. Germline CDR1 reads SGHTA; CDR2 reads FQGNSA. The whole variable domain, filled in from reference TRBV7-2 and TRBJ1-2, reads GAGVSQSPSNKVTEKGKDVELRCDPISGHTALYWYRQSLGQGLEFLIYFQGNSAPDKSGLPSDRFSAERTGGSVSTLTIQRTQQEDSAVYLCASSLIGGGYTFGSGTRLTVV.